A single sample is the source of the 29 T cell receptor beta chains below, sequenced in a study of response to subunit inactivated influenza vaccine (dated by TCRdb to the late 2010s). Libraries came from RT-PCR. Data came from an Illumina HiSeq 2500. The public reads were reprocessed in TCRdb via fastp at Q25 and MiXCR, keeping in-frame beta chains. Rows with one shared CDR3 protein collapse into an entry with the most common genes and DNA. This sample gives about 700,000 distinct CDR3 sequences in total; 12% to 15% of them show up just once. About 7.4% of the sample belongs to the ten largest clones. The sequencing used PBMCs from blood, collected about 14 days before vaccination. The receptors originated from a man aged 50 or older who received an inactivated influenza vaccine. Donor details come from another sample of the same person, matched by shared clones.

This clonotype occurred a few times. The genes are TRBV6-1 and TRBJ2-5; D uncertain. The CDR3 is 14 residues long. Germline assignment: CDR1 MNHNS and CDR2 SASEGT. V was cut by 4 bases and J by 3 bases, with 12 bases left in between. The CDR3 DNA follows: TGTGCCAGCAGTGGAGCAGCGCCTGAAGAGACCCAGTACTTC. Translated: CASSGAAPEETQYF.

There are a few counts of this clonotype. The chain carries TRBV6-9 and TRBJ2-7; possible D gene TRBD1, 5 bases. Trimming cost V 4 bases and J 2 bases, with 24 bases left between them. The germline gives CDR1 MNHGY, CDR2 SVAAGI. The CDR3 length is 18 residues. The CDR3: CASSSGRERPSRPYEQYF. CDR3 bases: TGTGCCAGCAGTTCGGGCAGGGAAAGGCCCTCTAGGCCCTACGAGCAGTACTTC.

This clonotype was observed many times. V is TRBV3-1 and J is TRBJ1-5; the match to TRBD1 covers 7 bases. V shed 6 bases, J shed 5 bases, and the junction held 7 bases outside the gene matches. Per germline, CDR1 LGHDT and CDR2 YNNKEL (reference sequence). This CDR3 region has 14 residues. The CDR3 region is CASSQTGQYQPQHF. CDR3 nucleotides: TGTGCCAGCAGTCAGACAGGGCAATATCAGCCCCAGCATTTT.

The chain combines TRBV7-6 with TRBJ2-1, with D unclear. V was shortened by 5 bases and J by 4 bases, with 12 bases between the two germline ends. Germline CDR1 reads SGHVS; CDR2 reads FNYEAQ. There are 14 residues in the CDR3. In DNA, the CDR3 is TGTGCCAGCAGCCAGACCCCAGCATACAATGAGCAGTTCTTC. As protein: CASSQTPAYNEQFF.

The table lists this clonotype with a few counts. The gene calls are TRBV5-6 and TRBJ2-3; D gene ambiguous. Per germline, CDR1 SGHDT and CDR2 YYEEEE. The CDR3 consists of 14 residues. The V and J ends lost 4 bases and 2 bases respectively, with 11 bases between them. The CDR3 nucleotides are TGTGCCAGCAGCCTACAACACCTCACAGATACGCAGTATTTT. Amino acids: CASSLQHLTDTQYF.

This clonotype was observed a handful of times. The V gene is TRBV7-2, the J gene TRBJ2-3; perhaps TRBD2 as D (5 bases). The CDR3 consists of 16 residues. The germline CDR1 and CDR2 sequences are SGHTA and FQGNSA. Trimming took 1 base from V and 4 from J, leaving 15 bases between them. DNA of the CDR3: TGTGCCAGCAGCTTAGGATCGGGAATTAGTGCAGATACGCAGTATTTT. Its translation: CASSLGSGISADTQYF. The whole variable domain, remainder taken from reference TRBV7-2 and TRBJ2-3, is GAGVSQSPSNKVTEKGKDVELRCDPISGHTALYWYRQSLGQGLEFLIYFQGNSAPDKSGLPSDRFSAERTGGSVSTLTIQRTQQEDSAVYLCASSLGSGISADTQYFGPGTRLTVL.

The rearrangement uses TRBV4-3 and TRBJ2-7; a weak D match, TRBD1 (6 bases). The V and J ends lost 1 base and 4 bases respectively, with 14 bases between them. The CDR3 totals 15 residues. Germline CDR1 reads LGHNA; CDR2 reads YSLEER. The CDR3 spells CASSQGWDKGYEQYF. DNA of the CDR3: TGCGCCAGCAGCCAAGGGTGGGACAAAGGGTACGAGCAGTACTTC.

The chain is built from TRBV6-5 and TRBJ1-5, with a possible D match to TRBD1 (6 bases). The CDR3 is 18 residues long. Between the trimmed V and J ends, which lost 0 bases and 0 bases, there was a span of 15 bases. Per germline, CDR1 MNHEY and CDR2 SVGAGI. CDR3 amino acids: CASSYSSRGRYSNQPQHF. For the CDR3, the DNA is TGTGCCAGCAGTTACTCGAGTAGGGGGAGGTATAGCAATCAGCCCCAGCATTTT.

This clonotype was seen more than once but under ten times. The J gene is TRBJ2-7, the V gene TRBV7-9; TRBD2 aligns across 8 bases. Unmatched junction bases numbered 10, after V lost 5 bases and J lost 7 bases. Germline CDR1 reads SEHNR; CDR2 reads FQNEAQ (reference sequence). The CDR3 runs 14 residues. The CDR3 loop reads CASSPGLALGEQYF. The CDR3 DNA is TGTGCCAGCAGCCCTGGACTAGCCCTCGGTGAGCAGTACTTC.

This clonotype was observed at least ten times. The V call is TRBV5-1, the J call TRBJ2-3, with 8 bases that match TRBD2. The CDR3 contains 16 residues. Germline trimming cut 0 bases from V and 2 bases from J; bases unmatched to any gene: 5. The germline V gene has CDR1 SGHRS and CDR2 YFSETQ. The CDR3 reads CASSLGSGAYTDTQYF. CDR3 in DNA: TGCGCCAGCAGCTTGGGTAGCGGGGCTTACACAGATACGCAGTATTTT.

This clonotype has at least ten counts. This sequence joins TRBV18 and TRBJ2-1, with D possibly TRBD2 on 7 matching bases. V lost 6 bases to trimming and J lost 1 base, with 22 bases between them. Germline values: CDR1 KGHSH, CDR2 LQKENI. There are 18 residues in the CDR3. The CDR3 reads CASSDPTSAQGSYNEQFF. CDR3 nucleotides: TGTGCCAGCTCCGACCCTACTAGCGCCCAGGGGTCCTACAATGAGCAGTTCTTC. The full variable domain, with the rest looked up from reference TRBV18 and TRBJ2-1, is NAGVMQNPRHLVRRRGQEARLRCSPMKGHSHVYWYRQLPEEGLKFMVYLQKENIIDESGMPKERFSAEFPKEGPSILRIQQVVRGDSAAYFCASSDPTSAQGSYNEQFFGPGTRLTVL.

V and J are TRBV4-2 and TRBJ2-4; D perhaps matches TRBD1 (6 bases). Germline CDR1 is LGHNA and CDR2 is YNFKEQ. The V end lost 6 bases, the J end lost 5 bases, and 11 bases lay between the germline ends. The CDR3 contains 13 residues. This chain's CDR3 is CASRGQKENIQYF. CDR3 coding DNA: TGTGCCAGCAGGGGACAAAAAGAAAACATTCAGTACTTC.

This clonotype was picked up a small number of times. J is TRBJ1-4 and V is TRBV27; 10 positions agree with TRBD1. Trimming removed 2 bases from V and 6 bases from J; junction bases left unmatched: 3. The CDR3 runs to 15 residues. Germline loops: CDR1 MNHEY, CDR2 SMNVEV (reference sequence). As DNA, the CDR3 is TGTGCCAGCAGTTTAACCGGGACAGGGGATGAAAAACTGTTTTTT. It encodes CASSLTGTGDEKLFF. Together with reference TRBV27 and TRBJ1-4, the CDR3 gives the full variable domain: EAQVTQNPRYLITVTGKKLTVTCSQNMNHEYMSWYRQDPGLGLRQIYYSMNVEVTDKGDVPEGYKVSRKEKRNFPLILESPSPNQTSLYFCASSLTGTGDEKLFFGSGTQLSVL.

The chain links TRBV20-1 to TRBJ1-1; no clear D gene. Between the trimmed V and J ends, which lost 3 bases and 1 base, there was a span of 6 bases. CDR3 size: 12 residues. CDR1 is DFQATT and CDR2 is SNEGSKA in the germline V gene (reference sequence). CDR3 DNA: TGCAGTGCTAGGCCGTCGAACACTGAAGCTTTCTTT. This translates into CSARPSNTEAFF.

This clonotype was found a few times. CDR3 sequence reads: CASSLVAGGTSYEQYF. The DNA for the CDR3 is TGTGCCAGCAGCTTGGTGGCAGGGGGCACCTCCTACGAGCAGTACTTC. The J gene is TRBJ2-7, the V gene TRBV5-4; 8 nucleotides match TRBD1. In germline, CDR1 is SGHNT, CDR2 YYREEE (reference sequence). The CDR3 totals 16 residues. With 0 bases clipped from V and 0 bases from J, the junction kept 5 bases outside the gene matches.

This clonotype has more than one count but fewer than ten. The chain is built from TRBV5-5 and TRBJ1-6; D gene ambiguous. The CDR3 covers 13 residues. Germline V gives CDR1 SGHKS, CDR2 YYEKEE (reference sequence). Trimming cost V 2 bases and J 4 bases, with 4 bases left between them. The CDR3 here is CASSFDYNSPLHF. The CDR3 bases are TGTGCCAGCAGCTTCGATTATAATTCACCCCTCCACTTT.

The sample holds a few counts of this clonotype. The chain uses TRBV7-9 and TRBJ2-7; no firm D call. The CDR3 runs 13 residues. Trimming took off 5 bases at V and 5 bases at J, with 13 bases between the two ends. Germline V gene sequence: CDR1 SEHNR, CDR2 FQNEAQ (reference sequence). CDR3 residues: CASSPRPDNEQYF. Written as DNA, the CDR3 is TGTGCCAGCAGCCCCAGGCCTGATAACGAGCAGTACTTC. Supplemented by reference TRBV7-9 and TRBJ2-7, the full variable domain reads DTGVSQNPRHKITKRGQNVTFRCDPISEHNRLYWYRQTLGQGPEFLTYFQNEAQLEKSRLLSDRFSAERPKGSFSTLEIQRTEQGDSAMYLCASSPRPDNEQYFGPGTRLTVT.

The rearrangement joins TRBV20-1 to TRBJ2-3; 14 bases are a match to TRBD2. The CDR3 is 18 residues long. CDR1 is DFQATT and CDR2 is SNEGSKA in the germline V gene (reference sequence). V shed 1 base and J 1 base; nucleotides not matched to a gene: 7. The DNA of the CDR3 is TGCAGTGCTAGAGCTCTCCCGGGACTAGCGGGGGGCACAGATACGCAGTATTTT. Protein product: CSARALPGLAGGTDTQYF.

This clonotype was seen only a few times. The V gene is TRBV7-8, the J gene TRBJ2-1, with 7 bases fitting TRBD1. In germline, CDR1 is SGHVS, CDR2 FQNEAQ. The CDR3 length is 16 residues. After removal of 5 bases from V and 7 bases from J, the junction contained 14 bases not matched to a gene. CDR3 sequence reads: CASSPQAIGTENEQFF. The CDR3 nucleotides read TGTGCCAGCAGCCCCCAGGCCATAGGGACAGAGAATGAGCAGTTCTTC.

This clonotype was counted at least ten times. V usage is TRBV7-9 and J usage is TRBJ2-5; D not resolved. The CDR3 loop spans 13 amino acids. V was clipped by 4 bases and J by 5 bases, with 11 bases between them. Germline V gene sequence: CDR1 SEHNR, CDR2 FQNEAQ (reference sequence). The CDR3 protein is CASSYTWAETQYF. In DNA, the CDR3 is TGTGCCAGCAGCTACACCTGGGCGGAGACCCAGTACTTC.

Comments on this clonotype: Possible read error: a much larger clone is one base away. CDR3 sequence (DNA): TGTGCCAGCAGCTACGGGACTAGCGGCCAAGAGACCCAGTACTTC. Amino acid sequence: CASSYGTSGQETQYF. This chain links TRBV3-1 with TRBJ2-5, with TRBD2 matching 11 bases. CDR1 and CDR2 (germline): LGHDT, YNNKEL (reference sequence). The trim removed 5 bases at V and 1 base at J, leaving 3 bases unmatched. The CDR3 sequence is 15 residues long.

Only a few counts were recorded for this clonotype. The rearrangement uses TRBV20-1 and TRBJ2-2; 8 bases map to TRBD2. Germline V lookup: CDR1 DFQATT, CDR2 SNEGSKA (reference sequence). The V segment lost 3 bases and the J segment 1 base; nucleotides outside the gene matches: 7. This CDR3 region has 16 residues. CDR3 in amino acids: CSASAGRARNTGELFF. For the CDR3, the DNA is TGCAGTGCTAGTGCCGGGAGGGCCCGGAACACCGGGGAGCTGTTTTTT.

V usage is TRBV29-1 and J usage is TRBJ2-7; D gene unclear. Trimming left V 4 bases short and J 2 bases short, with 9 bases between. The germline CDR1 and CDR2 sequences are SQVTM and ANQGSEA. The CDR3 has 12 amino acids. CDR3: CSVGWNPYEQYF. In DNA, the CDR3 is TGCAGCGTTGGGTGGAACCCCTACGAGCAGTACTTC.

The genes are TRBV6-1 and TRBJ1-5; the D gene is possibly TRBD1 (5 bases). Germline V gene lookup returns CDR1 MNHNS and CDR2 SASEGT. The germline V and J ends were trimmed by 4 bases and 2 bases, with 12 bases remaining between them. This CDR3 has 15 residues. The CDR3 spells CASSARGFRNQPQHF. The DNA for the CDR3 is TGTGCCAGCAGTGCAAGGGGTTTTCGCAATCAGCCCCAGCATTTT.

The V call is TRBV10-3, the J call TRBJ2-7, with D possibly TRBD1 on 6 matching bases. Germline CDR1 is ENHRY and CDR2 is SYGVKD. The CDR3 contains 15 residues. With 3 bases removed from V and 2 bases from J, the gap between germline ends came to 14 bases. The CDR3 nucleotides read TGTGCCATCAGTGACCCCGGACAGATCGCCTACGAGCAGTACTTC. Protein sequence: CAISDPGQIAYEQYF.

This clonotype was detected only a few times. This chain connects TRBV5-1 to TRBJ1-2; D is ambiguous. The germline gives CDR1 SGHRS, CDR2 YFSETQ. The V end was cut by 0 bases, the J end by 4 bases, with 13 bases between. The length of the CDR3 is 15 residues. CDR3 sequence reads: CASSLDLGGPYGYTF. CDR3 sequence (DNA): TGCGCCAGCAGCTTGGACCTGGGAGGCCCCTATGGCTACACCTTC.

This clonotype was detected a few times. The chain employs TRBV27 and TRBJ2-7, with 10 bases aligning to TRBD1. CDR1 and CDR2 (germline): MNHEY, SMNVEV (reference sequence). After removal of 5 bases from V and 2 bases from J, the junction contained 6 bases not matched to a gene. The CDR3 is made up of 15 amino acids. The CDR3 spells CASSRPGTGAYEQYF. As DNA, the CDR3 is TGTGCCAGCAGTCGACCCGGGACAGGGGCCTACGAGCAGTACTTC.

The CDR3 DNA reads as TGTGCCACCAGCAGACTCATGGCGGGGGGCGGGTACAATGAGCAGTTCTTC. It encodes CATSRLMAGGGYNEQFF. The genes are TRBV15 and TRBJ2-1; TRBD2 agrees at 8 bases. Per the germline V gene, CDR1 is LNHNV and CDR2 is YYDKDF (reference sequence). Trimming cost V 2 bases and J 4 bases; bases outside gene matches: 10. The CDR3 has 17 residues.

This clonotype was found many times. The chain couples TRBV10-3 to TRBJ1-2; 11 bases fit TRBD1. CDR3 length: 12 residues. Germline CDR1 reads ENHRY; CDR2 reads SYGVKD. V dropped 10 bases and J dropped 7; count of bases not matched to a gene: 5. Here the CDR3 DNA reads TGTGCCACCAGGACAGGGGGCGTTGGCTACACCTTC. Amino acids: CATRTGGVGYTF.